Listed here is a single T cell receptor beta chain. Method: immunoSEQ multiplex PCR; TCRdb's copy keeps in-frame clones and lacks some. The repertoire consists of 130,000 or so clones, with over 65% occurring once and the leading ten covering 3.9%. This specimen comes from a study of blood T cell repertoires in COVID-19. Germline V gene lookup returns CDR1 LNHDA and CDR2 SQIVND (reference sequence). Losses at the gene ends were 7 bases for V and 6 bases for J; bases not matched to a gene: 4. This CDR3 contains 13 residues. The sample taken for sequencing was peripheral blood. The TCR comes from a man aged 60 to 69 with acute or convalescent COVID-19. J is TRBJ2-3 and V is TRBV19; 10 nucleotides agree with TRBD1. The CDR3 region is CASMRTGGDTQYF. The CDR3 nucleotides read TGTGCCAGTATGAGGACAGGGGGGGATACGCAGTATTTT.